One TCR beta chain is described in this entry. The antigen this receptor binds is unknown. Nothing much larger sits one base from this clone, and base qualities are not available. The sample comes from a study of identical twins (TCRdb year 2016). Some background on the complete study: The study deep-sequenced TCR alpha and beta repertoires from monozygotic twins, unrelated adults of various ages and cord blood to test whether fetal clonotypes persist. To rule out contamination, replicate twin experiments were performed at different times with different library preparation protocols. General conclusions and limits of the study: Compared with coincidental sharing between unrelated individuals, out-of-frame TCR alpha sequences shared between twins showed an excess of sequences with low generation probability. Because the same donors could not be followed over many years, the conclusions relied on cross-sectional statistical analysis. In beta out-of-frame sequences, excess twin sharing was weaker, because having fewer shared sequences lowered the signal-to-noise ratio. In monozygotic twins, out-of-frame TCR alpha sharing was systematically underestimated by recombination models, although the models agreed with sharing between unrelated individuals. Zero-insertion analyses could be partly confounded by invariant T cells such as MAIT and iNKT, although diverse VJ usage argued against such confounding for most clonotypes. Fewer insertions were carried by abundant cord blood beta clonotypes, a similar but weaker trend appeared in young adult naive repertoires, and no such trend appeared in memory repertoires.

The CDR3 sequence holds 13 residues, the cysteine and phenylalanine included. CDR3 DNA only is kept here, 39 bases in frame from base 1. Per the germline V gene, ENHRY is the CDR1 and SYGVKD is the CDR2. V is shortened by 3 bases, J by 12 bases, and the region joining them spans 15 bases. Receptor amplification or capture employed 5' RACE. Sequenced on an Illumina HiSeq 2000. Template switching introduced a universal primer binding site; the final cDNA contained a unique molecular identifier, enabling accurate counting of TCR cDNA molecules. First-strand cDNA for TCR alpha and beta chains was synthesized from specific primers in the conserved constant-segment region. To control for contamination, every cDNA library carried two barcodes: a SMART-Mk sample barcode plus Illumina barcodes. TruSeq adapter sequences along with Illumina sample barcodes were introduced in two successive PCR steps. TCR alpha and beta cDNA libraries were sequenced on the Illumina HiSeq platform with custom primers. From the authors' description of their analysis: Raw reads were processed with MiGEC to extract unique molecular identifiers, and MiXCR was used to determine CDR3 positions. Recombination models were inferred per individual with the repgenHMM and IGoR tools using an EM algorithm. The tcR package in R was used for shared clonotype analysis, with sharing normalized by the product of cloneset sizes. To study raw recombination without the effects of thymic and clonal selection, out-of-frame nonproductive sequences were analyzed. TCRdb reran the public reads through fastp at Q25 and MiXCR, keeping productive beta chains. Rows with one shared CDR3 protein collapse into an entry with the most common genes and DNA. The authors' filters were not applied to this entry. For this sample the table gives hundreds of thousands of distinct CDR3 sequences, of which roughly 8% were detected only once. The ten largest clones represent approximately 0.89% of the sample.

Every donor in the study was a healthy Caucasian. The twin cohort comprised three pairs of female monozygotic twins, all aged roughly 18 to 30 years. Peripheral blood mononuclear cells were used as the source from which RNA for TCR libraries was isolated. This sample was shared with a second study, whose subject was yellow fever vaccine responses in identical twins. The second source states: The authors reported that the T cell response to vaccination in identical twins appeared partly convergent and partly personalized. In the study, vaccine-responding T cell clones were precisely tracked in identical twins.

The clonotype was recovered from a woman aged 18-30 years in good health. Sequencing input: PBMCs. This sequence uses TRBV10-3 and TRBJ2-4, with a tentative D gene TRBD2 over 7 matching bases. CDR3 region: CAISEGGAGSQYF. The DNA sequence is as follows: TGTGCCATCAGTGAAGGGGGGGCGGGGAGTCAGTACTTC.